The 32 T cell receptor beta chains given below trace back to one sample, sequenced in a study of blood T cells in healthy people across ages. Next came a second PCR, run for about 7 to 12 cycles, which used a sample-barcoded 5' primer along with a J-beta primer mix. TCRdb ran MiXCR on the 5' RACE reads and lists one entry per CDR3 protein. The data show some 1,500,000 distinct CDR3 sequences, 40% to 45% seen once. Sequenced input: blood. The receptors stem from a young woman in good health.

The DNA for the CDR3 is TGTGCCAGCAGCGTTAGCGGGGGGCCCTACGAGCAGTACTTC. Its protein is CASSVSGGPYEQYF. This chain joins TRBV9 and TRBJ2-7, with TRBD2 matching over 10 bases. J lost 2 bases, V lost 2 bases, and 1 base had no gene match. CDR1 SGDLS and CDR2 YYNGEE come from the germline V gene. The CDR3 covers 14 residues.

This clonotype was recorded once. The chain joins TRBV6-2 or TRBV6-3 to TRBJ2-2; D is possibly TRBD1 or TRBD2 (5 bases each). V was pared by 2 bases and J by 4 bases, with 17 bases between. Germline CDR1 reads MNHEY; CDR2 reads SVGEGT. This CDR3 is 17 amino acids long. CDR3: CASSYRGATTSTGELFF. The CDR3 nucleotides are TGTGCCAGCAGTTACAGGGGAGCGACGACAAGCACCGGGGAGCTGTTTTTT.

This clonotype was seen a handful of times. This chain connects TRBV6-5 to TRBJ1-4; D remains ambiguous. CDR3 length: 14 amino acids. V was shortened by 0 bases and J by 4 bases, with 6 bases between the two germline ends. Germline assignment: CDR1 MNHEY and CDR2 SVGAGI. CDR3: CASSYSAVNEKLFF. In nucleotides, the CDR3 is TGTGCCAGCAGTTACTCGGCCGTTAATGAAAAACTGTTTTTT.

CDR3 protein: CSVEDSLFYNEQFF. The CDR3, as DNA: TGCAGCGTTGAGGACAGTCTTTTTTACAATGAGCAGTTCTTC. This sequence joins TRBV29-1 and TRBJ2-1; the D gene is possibly TRBD1 (6 bases). The CDR3 length is 14 residues. CDR1 is SQVTM, CDR2 ANQGSEA, per germline. V lost 3 bases and J 4 bases, leaving 13 bases between the germline ends.

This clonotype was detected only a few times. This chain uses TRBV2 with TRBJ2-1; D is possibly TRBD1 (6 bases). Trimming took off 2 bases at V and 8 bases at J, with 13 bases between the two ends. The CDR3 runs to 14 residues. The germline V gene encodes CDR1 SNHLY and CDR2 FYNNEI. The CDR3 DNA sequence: TGTGCCAGCAGTGAATGGGGGCCAGGGGATGAGCAGTTCTTC. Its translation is CASSEWGPGDEQFF. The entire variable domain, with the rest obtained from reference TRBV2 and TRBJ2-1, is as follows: EPEVTQTPSHQVTQMGQEVILRCVPISNHLYFYWYRQILGQKVEFLVSFYNNEISEKSEIFDDQFSVERPDGSNFTLKIRSTKLEDSAMYFCASSEWGPGDEQFFGPGTRLTVL.

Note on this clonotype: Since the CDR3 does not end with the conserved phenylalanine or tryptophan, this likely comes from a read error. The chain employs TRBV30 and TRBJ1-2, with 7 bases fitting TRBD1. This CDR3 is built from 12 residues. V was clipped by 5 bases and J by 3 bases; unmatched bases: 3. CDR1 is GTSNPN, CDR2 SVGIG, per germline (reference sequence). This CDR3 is CAWDREHYGYTL. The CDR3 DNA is TGTGCCTGGGACAGGGAGCACTATGGCTACACCCTC.

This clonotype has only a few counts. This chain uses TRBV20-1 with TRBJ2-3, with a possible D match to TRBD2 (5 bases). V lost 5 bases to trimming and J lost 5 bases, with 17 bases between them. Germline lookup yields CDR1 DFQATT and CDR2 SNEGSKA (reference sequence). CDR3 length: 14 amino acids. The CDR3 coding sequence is TGCAGTGCTTGGACGGACTTAGGTGGAGATACGCAGTATTTT. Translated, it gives CSAWTDLGGDTQYF.

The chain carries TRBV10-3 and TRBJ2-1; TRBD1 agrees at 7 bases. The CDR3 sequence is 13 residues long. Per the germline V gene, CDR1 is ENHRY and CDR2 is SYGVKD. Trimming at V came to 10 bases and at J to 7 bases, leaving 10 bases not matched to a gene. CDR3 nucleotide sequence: TGTGCCACCCGGACAGGATCAGGGAATGAGCAGTTCTTC. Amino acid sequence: CATRTGSGNEQFF.

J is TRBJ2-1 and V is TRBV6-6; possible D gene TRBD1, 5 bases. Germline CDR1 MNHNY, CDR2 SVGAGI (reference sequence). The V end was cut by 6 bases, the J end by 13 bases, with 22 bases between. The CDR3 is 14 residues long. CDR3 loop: CASSRDRNQETQFF. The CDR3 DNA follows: TGTGCCAGCAGCCGAGACAGAAACCAAGAGACCCAGTTCTTC.

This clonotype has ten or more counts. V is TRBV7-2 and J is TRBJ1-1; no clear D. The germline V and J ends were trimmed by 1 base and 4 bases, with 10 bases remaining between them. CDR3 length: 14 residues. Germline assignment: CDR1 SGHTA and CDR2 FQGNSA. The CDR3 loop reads CASSLGGWGTEAFF. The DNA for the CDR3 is TGTGCCAGCAGCTTAGGGGGTTGGGGCACTGAAGCTTTCTTT.

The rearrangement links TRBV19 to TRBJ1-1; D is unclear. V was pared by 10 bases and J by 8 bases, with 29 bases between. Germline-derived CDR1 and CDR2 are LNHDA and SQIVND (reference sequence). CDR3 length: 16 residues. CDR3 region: CATKSPSHGAVEEAFF. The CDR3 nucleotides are TGTGCCACCAAATCCCCCTCGCACGGAGCCGTTGAAGAAGCTTTCTTT.

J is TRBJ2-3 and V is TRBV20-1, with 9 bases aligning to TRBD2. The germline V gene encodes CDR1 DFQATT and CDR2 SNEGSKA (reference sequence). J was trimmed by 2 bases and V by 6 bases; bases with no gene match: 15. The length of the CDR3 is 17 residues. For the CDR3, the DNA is TGCAGTGCAACCGAGGCTAGCGGGATCCTTTCCACAGATACGCAGTATTTT. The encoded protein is CSATEASGILSTDTQYF.

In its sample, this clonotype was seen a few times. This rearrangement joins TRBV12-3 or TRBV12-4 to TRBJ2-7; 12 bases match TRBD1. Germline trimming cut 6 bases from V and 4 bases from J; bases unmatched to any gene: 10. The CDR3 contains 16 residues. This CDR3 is CASSRVLGQGAYEQYF. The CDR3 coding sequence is TGTGCCAGCAGCCGAGTCTTGGGACAGGGGGCGTACGAGCAGTACTTC.

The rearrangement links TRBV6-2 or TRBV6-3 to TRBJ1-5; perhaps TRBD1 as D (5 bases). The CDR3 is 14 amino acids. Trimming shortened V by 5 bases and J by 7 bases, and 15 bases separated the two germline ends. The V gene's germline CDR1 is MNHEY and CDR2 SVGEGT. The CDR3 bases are TGTGCCAGCAGTGACCCGGGACTGTTACAGCCCCAGCATTTT. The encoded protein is CASSDPGLLQPQHF.

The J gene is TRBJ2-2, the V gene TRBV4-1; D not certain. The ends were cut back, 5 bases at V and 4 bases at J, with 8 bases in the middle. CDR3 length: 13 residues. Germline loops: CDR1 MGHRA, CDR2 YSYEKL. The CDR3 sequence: CASSNRVTGELFF. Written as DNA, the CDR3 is TGCGCCAGCAGCAATAGGGTCACCGGGGAGCTGTTTTTT.

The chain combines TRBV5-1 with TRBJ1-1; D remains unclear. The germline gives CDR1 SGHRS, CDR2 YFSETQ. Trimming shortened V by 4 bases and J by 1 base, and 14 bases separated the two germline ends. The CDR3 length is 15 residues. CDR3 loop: CASSTLGGSNTEAFF. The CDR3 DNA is TGCGCCAGCAGCACCCTGGGAGGGTCGAACACTGAAGCTTTCTTT.

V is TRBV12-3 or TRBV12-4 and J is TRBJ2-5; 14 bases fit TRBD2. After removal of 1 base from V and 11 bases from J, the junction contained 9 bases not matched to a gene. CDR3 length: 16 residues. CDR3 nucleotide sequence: TGTGCCAGCAGTTTAGGACTAGCGGGAGGGGTCAATGAGCAGTACTTC. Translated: CASSLGLAGGVNEQYF.

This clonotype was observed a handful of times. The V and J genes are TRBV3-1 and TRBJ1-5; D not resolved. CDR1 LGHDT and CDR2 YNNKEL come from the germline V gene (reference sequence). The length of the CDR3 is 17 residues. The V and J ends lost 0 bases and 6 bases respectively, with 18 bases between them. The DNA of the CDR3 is TGTGCCAGCAGCCAAGATCGATATGGCCCTGGAGGTCAGCCCCAGCATTTT. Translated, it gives CASSQDRYGPGGQPQHF.

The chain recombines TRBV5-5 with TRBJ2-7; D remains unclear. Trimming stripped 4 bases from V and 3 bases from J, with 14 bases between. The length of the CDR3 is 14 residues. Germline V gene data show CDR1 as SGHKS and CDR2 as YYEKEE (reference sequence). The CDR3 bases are TGTGCCAGCAGCCCCGAATGGCAGAACTACGAGCAGTACTTC. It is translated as CASSPEWQNYEQYF.

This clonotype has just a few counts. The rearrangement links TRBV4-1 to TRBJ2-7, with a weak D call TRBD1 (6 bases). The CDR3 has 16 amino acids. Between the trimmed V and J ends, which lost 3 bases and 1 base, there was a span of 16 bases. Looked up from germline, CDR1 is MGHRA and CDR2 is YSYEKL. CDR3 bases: TGCGCCAGCAGCCATAACCAGAGGGACACTTCCTACGAGCAGTACTTC. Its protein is CASSHNQRDTSYEQYF.

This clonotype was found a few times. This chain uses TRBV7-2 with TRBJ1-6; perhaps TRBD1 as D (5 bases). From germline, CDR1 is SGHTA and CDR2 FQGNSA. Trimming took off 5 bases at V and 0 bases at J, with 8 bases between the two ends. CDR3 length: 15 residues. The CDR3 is CASSGRASYNSPLHF. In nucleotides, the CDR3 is TGTGCCAGCAGCGGCAGGGCCTCCTATAATTCACCCCTCCACTTT.

CDR3 DNA sequence: TGTGCCAGCAGTTATTCGGACAGGGGAAGCTATGGCTACACCTTC. Protein: CASSYSDRGSYGYTF. V usage is TRBV6-6 and J usage is TRBJ1-2; 9 nucleotides match TRBD1. This CDR3 is 15 amino acids long. J gave up 4 bases and V 3 bases, and 6 bases lay outside the gene matches. Germline V gene lookup returns CDR1 MNHNY and CDR2 SVGAGI (reference sequence).

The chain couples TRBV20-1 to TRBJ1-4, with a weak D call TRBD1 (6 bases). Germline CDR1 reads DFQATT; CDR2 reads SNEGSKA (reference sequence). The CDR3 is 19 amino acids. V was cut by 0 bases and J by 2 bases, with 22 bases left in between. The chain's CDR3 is CSARDIRWLQGSTNEKLFF. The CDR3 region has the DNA TGCAGTGCTAGAGATATTAGATGGTTACAGGGATCGACTAATGAAAAACTGTTTTTT.

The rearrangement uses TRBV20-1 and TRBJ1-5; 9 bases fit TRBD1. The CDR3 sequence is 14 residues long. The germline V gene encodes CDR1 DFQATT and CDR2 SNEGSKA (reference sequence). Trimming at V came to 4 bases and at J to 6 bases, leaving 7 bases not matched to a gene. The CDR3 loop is CSAKRTGAGQPQHF. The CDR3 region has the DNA TGCAGTGCTAAGAGGACAGGGGCGGGTCAGCCCCAGCATTTT.

The CDR3 reads CASRGIATNEKLFF. CDR3 in DNA: TGTGCCAGCAGGGGCATTGCAACTAATGAAAAACTGTTTTTT. This rearrangement joins TRBV25-1 to TRBJ1-4; unclear D gene. The CDR3 is 14 residues long. The ends were cut back, 6 bases at V and 0 bases at J, with 8 bases in the middle. Germline CDR1 is MGHDK and CDR2 is SYGVNS.

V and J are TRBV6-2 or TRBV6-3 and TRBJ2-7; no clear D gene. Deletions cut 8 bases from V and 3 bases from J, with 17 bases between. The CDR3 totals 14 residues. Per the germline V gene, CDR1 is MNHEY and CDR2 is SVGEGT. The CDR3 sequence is CASGLSEWIYEQYF. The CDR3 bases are TGTGCCAGCGGCCTAAGTGAGTGGATCTACGAGCAGTACTTC.

The CDR3 DNA is TGCAGTGTTCAGATCGGGCCGAGGCAGAGCTCCTACGAGCAGTACTTC. It translates to CSVQIGPRQSSYEQYF. This sequence joins TRBV20-1 and TRBJ2-7; no definite D call. With 7 bases removed from V and 0 bases from J, the gap between germline ends came to 22 bases. The germline CDR1 and CDR2 sequences are DFQATT and SNEGSKA (reference sequence). The CDR3 spans 16 residues.

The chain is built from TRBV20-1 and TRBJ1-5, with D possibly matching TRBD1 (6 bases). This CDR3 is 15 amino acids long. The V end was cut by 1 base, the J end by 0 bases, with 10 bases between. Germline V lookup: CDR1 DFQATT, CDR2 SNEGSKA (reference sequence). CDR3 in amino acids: CSARGRGLSNQPQHF. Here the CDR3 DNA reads TGCAGTGCTAGAGGGCGGGGGCTTAGCAATCAGCCCCAGCATTTT.

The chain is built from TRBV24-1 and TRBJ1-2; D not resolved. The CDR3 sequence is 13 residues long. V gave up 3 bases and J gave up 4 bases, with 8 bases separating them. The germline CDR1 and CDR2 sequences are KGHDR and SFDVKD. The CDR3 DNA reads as TGTGCCACCAGTGATCTTCACAGCTATGGCTACACCTTC. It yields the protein CATSDLHSYGYTF.

Here the CDR3 reads CASAGQGENKQPQHF. The CDR3 DNA is TGTGCCAGCGCCGGACAGGGGGAAAACAAGCAGCCCCAGCATTTT. V is TRBV6-2 or TRBV6-3 and J is TRBJ1-5, with TRBD1 matching over 10 bases. The CDR3 consists of 15 residues. Per the germline V gene, CDR1 is MNHEY and CDR2 is SVGEGT. V was pared by 8 bases and J by 7 bases, with 11 bases of the junction left unmatched.

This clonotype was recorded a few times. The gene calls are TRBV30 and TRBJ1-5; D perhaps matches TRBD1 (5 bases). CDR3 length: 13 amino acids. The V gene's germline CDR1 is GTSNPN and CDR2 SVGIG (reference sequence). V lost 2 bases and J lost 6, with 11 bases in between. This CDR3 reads CAWSMQGGQPQHF. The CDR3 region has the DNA TGTGCCTGGAGTATGCAGGGCGGTCAGCCCCAGCATTTT.

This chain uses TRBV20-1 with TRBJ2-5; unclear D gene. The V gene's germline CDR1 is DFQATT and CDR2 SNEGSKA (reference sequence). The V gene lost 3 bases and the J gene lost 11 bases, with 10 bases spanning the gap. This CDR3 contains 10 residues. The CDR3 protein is CSASVGEQYF. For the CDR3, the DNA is TGCAGTGCTAGCGTAGGAGAGCAGTACTTC.